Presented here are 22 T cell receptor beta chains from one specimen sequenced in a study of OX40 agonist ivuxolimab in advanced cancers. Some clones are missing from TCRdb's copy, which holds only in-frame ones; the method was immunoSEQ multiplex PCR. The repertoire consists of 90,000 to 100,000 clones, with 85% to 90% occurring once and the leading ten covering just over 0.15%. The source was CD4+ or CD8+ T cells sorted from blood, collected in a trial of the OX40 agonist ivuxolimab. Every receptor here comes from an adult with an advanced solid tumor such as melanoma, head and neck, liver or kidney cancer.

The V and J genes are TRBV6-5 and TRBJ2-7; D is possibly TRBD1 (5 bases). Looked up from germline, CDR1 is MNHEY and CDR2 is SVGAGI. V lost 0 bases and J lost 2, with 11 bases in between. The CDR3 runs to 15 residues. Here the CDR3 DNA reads TGTGCCAGCAGTTACTCGGCAGGGCGCCCCTACGAGCAGTACTTC. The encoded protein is CASSYSAGRPYEQYF.

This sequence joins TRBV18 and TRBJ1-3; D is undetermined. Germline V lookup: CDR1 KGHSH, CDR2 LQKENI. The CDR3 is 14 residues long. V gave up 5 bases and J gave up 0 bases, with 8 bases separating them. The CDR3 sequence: CASSASTSGNTIYF. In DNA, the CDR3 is TGTGCCAGCTCAGCGTCCACCTCTGGAAACACCATATATTTT.

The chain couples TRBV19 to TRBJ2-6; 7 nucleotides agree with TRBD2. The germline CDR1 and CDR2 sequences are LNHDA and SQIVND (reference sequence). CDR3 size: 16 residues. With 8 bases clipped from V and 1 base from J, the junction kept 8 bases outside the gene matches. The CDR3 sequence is CASSDPGGSGANVLTF. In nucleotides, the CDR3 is TGTGCCAGTTCTGACCCCGGGGGGTCTGGGGCCAACGTCCTGACTTTC.

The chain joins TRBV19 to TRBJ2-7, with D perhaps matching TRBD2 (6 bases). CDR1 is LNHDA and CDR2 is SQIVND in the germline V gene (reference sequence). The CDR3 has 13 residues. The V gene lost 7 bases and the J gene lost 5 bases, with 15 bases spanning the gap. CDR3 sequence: CASTPRGQNEQYF. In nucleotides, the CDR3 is TGTGCCAGTACCCCGCGGGGTCAGAACGAGCAGTACTTC.

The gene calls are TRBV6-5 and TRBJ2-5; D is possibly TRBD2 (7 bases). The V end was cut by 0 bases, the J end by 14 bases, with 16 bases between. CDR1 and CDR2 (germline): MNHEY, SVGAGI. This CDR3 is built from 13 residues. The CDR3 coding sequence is TGTGCCAGCAGTTACTCGGGCCAACAGGGACTATACTTC. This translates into CASSYSGQQGLYF.

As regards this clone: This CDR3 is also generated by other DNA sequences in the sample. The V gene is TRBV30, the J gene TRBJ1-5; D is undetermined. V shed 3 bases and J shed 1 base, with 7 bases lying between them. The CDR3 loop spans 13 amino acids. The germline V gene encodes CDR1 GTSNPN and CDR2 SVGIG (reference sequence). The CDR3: CAWSGQSNQPQHF. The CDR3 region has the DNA TGTGCCTGGAGCGGGCAGAGCAATCAGCCCCAGCATTTT. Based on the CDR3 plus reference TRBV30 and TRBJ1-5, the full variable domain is SQTIHQWPATLVQPVGSPLSLECTVEGTSNPNLYWYRQAAGRGLQLLFYSVGIGQISSEVPQNLSASRPQDRQFILSSKKLLLSDSGFYLCAWSGQSNQPQHFGDGTRLSIL.

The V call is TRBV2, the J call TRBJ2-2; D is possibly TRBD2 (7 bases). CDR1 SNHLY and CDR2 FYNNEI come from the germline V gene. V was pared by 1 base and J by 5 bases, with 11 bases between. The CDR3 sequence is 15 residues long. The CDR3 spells CASSEVRGGTGELFF. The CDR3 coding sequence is TGTGCCAGCAGTGAAGTCAGGGGAGGGACCGGGGAGCTGTTTTTT.

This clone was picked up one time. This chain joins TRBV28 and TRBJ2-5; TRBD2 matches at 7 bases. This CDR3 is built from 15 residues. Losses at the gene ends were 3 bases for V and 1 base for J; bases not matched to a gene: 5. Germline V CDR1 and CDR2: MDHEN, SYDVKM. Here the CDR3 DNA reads TGTGCCAGCAGTTTCAGCGGGACGGGCCAAGAGACCCAGTACTTC. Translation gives CASSFSGTGQETQYF.

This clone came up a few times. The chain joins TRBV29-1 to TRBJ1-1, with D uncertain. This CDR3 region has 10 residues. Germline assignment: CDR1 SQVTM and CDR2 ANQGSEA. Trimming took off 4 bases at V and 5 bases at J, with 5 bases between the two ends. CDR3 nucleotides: TGCAGCGTTGGGGGAACTGAAGCTTTCTTT. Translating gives CSVGGTEAFF.

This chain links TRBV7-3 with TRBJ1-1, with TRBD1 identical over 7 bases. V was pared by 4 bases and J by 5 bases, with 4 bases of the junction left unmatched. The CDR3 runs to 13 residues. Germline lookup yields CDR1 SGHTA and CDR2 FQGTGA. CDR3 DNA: TGTGCCAGCAGCTATGACAGGGTTACTGAAGCTTTCTTT. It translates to CASSYDRVTEAFF.

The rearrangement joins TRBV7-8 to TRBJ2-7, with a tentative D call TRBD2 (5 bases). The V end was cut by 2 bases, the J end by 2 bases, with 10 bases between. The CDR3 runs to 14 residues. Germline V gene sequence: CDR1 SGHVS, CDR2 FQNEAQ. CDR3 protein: CASSLRGKTYEQYF. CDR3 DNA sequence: TGTGCCAGCAGCTTACGGGGAAAAACCTACGAGCAGTACTTC.

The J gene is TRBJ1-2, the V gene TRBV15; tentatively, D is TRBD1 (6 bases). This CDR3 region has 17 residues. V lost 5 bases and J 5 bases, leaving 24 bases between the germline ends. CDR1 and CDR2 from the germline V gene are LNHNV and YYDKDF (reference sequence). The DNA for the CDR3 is TGTGCCACCAGCCCACGACAAAGGGGGTCTTCACTATATGGCTACACCTTC. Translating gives CATSPRQRGSSLYGYTF. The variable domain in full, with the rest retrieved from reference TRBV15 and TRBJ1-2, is DAMVIQNPRYQVTQFGKPVTLSCSQTLNHNVMYWYQQKSSQAPKLLFHYYDKDFNNEADTPDNFQSRRPNTSFCFLDIRSPGLGDTAMYLCATSPRQRGSSLYGYTFGSGTRLTVV.

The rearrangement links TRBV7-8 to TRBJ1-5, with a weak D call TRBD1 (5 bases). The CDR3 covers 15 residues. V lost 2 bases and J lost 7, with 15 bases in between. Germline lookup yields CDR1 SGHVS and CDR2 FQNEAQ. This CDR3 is CASSLSGGVGQPQHF. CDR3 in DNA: TGTGCCAGCAGCTTAAGCGGGGGTGTCGGGCAGCCCCAGCATTTT.

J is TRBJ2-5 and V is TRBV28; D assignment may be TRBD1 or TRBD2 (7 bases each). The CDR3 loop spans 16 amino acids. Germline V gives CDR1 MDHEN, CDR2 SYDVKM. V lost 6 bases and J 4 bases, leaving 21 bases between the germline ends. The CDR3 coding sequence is TGTGCCAGCAGCCAACTTGGGGCAGGGGGGGCAGAGACCCAGTACTTC. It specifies CASSQLGAGGAETQYF.

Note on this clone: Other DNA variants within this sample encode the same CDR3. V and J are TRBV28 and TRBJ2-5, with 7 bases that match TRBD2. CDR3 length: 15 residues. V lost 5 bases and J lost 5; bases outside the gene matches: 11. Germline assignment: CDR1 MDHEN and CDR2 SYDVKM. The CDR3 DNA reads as TGTGCCAGCAGTGGGGCCGGGGAGGGTGAGGAGACCCAGTACTTC. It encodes CASSGAGEGEETQYF. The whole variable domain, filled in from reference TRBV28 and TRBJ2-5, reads DVKVTQSSRYLVKRTGEKVFLECVQDMDHENMFWYRQDPGLGLRLIYFSYDVKMKEKGDIPEGYSVSREKKERFSLILESASTNQTSMYLCASSGAGEGEETQYFGPGTRLLVL.

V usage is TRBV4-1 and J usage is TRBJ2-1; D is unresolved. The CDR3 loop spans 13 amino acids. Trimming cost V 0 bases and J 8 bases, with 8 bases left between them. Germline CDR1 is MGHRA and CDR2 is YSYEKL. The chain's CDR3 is CASSQDLGYEQFF. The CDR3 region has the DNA TGCGCCAGCAGCCAAGATTTAGGGTATGAGCAGTTCTTC.

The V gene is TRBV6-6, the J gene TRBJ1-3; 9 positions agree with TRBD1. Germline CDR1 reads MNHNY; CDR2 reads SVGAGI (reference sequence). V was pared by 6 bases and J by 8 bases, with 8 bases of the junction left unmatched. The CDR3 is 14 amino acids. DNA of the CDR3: TGTGCCAGCAGATCTACAGGGGGCTCGGACACCATATATTTT. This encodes CASRSTGGSDTIYF.

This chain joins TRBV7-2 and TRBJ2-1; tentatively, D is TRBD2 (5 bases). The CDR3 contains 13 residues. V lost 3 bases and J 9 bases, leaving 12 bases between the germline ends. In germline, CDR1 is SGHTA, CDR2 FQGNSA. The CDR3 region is CASSFLITSEQFF. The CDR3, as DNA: TGTGCCAGCAGCTTTTTGATCACTAGTGAGCAGTTCTTC.

CDR3 sequence reads: CASSFLRVRPYEQYF. CDR3 bases: TGTGCCAGCAGCTTCCTCCGCGTCCGACCCTACGAGCAGTACTTC. The rearrangement links TRBV5-5 to TRBJ2-7; D gene unclear. V lost 2 bases and J 2 bases, leaving 14 bases between the germline ends. From germline, CDR1 is SGHKS and CDR2 YYEKEE (reference sequence). This CDR3 has 15 residues.

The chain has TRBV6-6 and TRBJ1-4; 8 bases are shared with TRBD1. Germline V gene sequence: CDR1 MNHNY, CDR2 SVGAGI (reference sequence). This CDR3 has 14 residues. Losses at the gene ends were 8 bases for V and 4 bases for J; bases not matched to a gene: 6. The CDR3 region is CASLGTGGNEKLFF. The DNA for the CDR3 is TGTGCCAGCCTCGGGACAGGCGGTAATGAAAAACTGTTTTTT.

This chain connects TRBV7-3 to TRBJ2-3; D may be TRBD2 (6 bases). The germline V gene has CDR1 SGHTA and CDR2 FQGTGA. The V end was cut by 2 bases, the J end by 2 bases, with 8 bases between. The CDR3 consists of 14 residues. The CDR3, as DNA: TGTGCCAGCAGCTTAGGGGACTTCACAGATACGCAGTATTTT. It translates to CASSLGDFTDTQYF.

DNA for the CDR3: TGTGCCTGGAATTTAGGGGCGCCAGGATTCGAGCAGTTCTTC. Amino acid sequence: CAWNLGAPGFEQFF. The rearrangement joins TRBV30 to TRBJ2-1; D may be TRBD1 (5 bases). The V end lost 4 bases, the J end lost 10 bases, and 20 bases lay between the germline ends. The germline V gene encodes CDR1 GTSNPN and CDR2 SVGIG (reference sequence). The CDR3 is made up of 14 amino acids.